This T cell receptor (beta chain) was sequenced during a study of blood T cell repertoires in COVID-19. Deletions cut 4 bases from V and 3 bases from J, with 12 bases between. The CDR3 has 14 residues. CDR1 and CDR2 from the germline V gene are SGHVS and FQNEAQ. The assay was immunoSEQ multiplex PCR, and TCRdb's table has in-frame clones only and misses some. This sample has about 220,000 clones, with approximately 84% found just once. The receptor was derived from a middle-aged man who had recovered from COVID-19. Sequenced input: PBMCs or T cells enriched from blood (not recorded which). This sequence joins TRBV7-8 and TRBJ1-1; no reliable D call. The CDR3 DNA reads as TGTGCCAGCAGCTGGGAGAGGGCGTACACTGAAGCTTTCTTT. Translation: CASSWERAYTEAFF.